The entry below gives a single T cell receptor (beta chain) sequence along with its context. CDR1 and CDR2 (germline): MNHEY, SMNVEV (reference sequence). The CDR3 totals 15 residues. With V trimmed by 4 bases and J by 2 bases, 6 bases remained unmatched. This sample is part of a study of healthy donors' naive CD4 and CD8 T cells. A linear amplification protocol produced the TCR libraries from about 510 ng of total RNA. Authors' data handling: From roughly 5 healthy donors, 78,498 rearranged TCR alpha transcripts were sequenced. TCRdb redid the calling of the reads with MiXCR, one entry per CDR3 protein. V and J calls and clone size were set by TCRdb, not the authors. The sample has around 200,000 distinct CDR3 sequences, over 60% seen once.

The specimen sequenced was naive CD4+ and CD8+ T cells sorted from blood, pooled from several donors. V and J are TRBV27 and TRBJ1-1, with 8 bases lining up with TRBD1. This receptor was identified in a pool of human donors in good health; the sample pools cells from several healthy donors. The CDR3 bases are TGTGCCAGCAGTTCCTCGACAGGGGCCAACACTGAAGCTTTCTTT. Its protein is CASSSSTGANTEAFF.